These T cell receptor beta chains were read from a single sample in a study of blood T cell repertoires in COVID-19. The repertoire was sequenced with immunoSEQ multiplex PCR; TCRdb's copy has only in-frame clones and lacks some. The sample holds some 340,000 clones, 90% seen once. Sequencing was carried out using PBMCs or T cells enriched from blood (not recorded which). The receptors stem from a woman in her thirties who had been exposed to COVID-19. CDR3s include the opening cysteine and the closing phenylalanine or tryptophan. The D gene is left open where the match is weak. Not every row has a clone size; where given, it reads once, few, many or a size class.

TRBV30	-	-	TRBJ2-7	CAWSVGGRTYEQYF
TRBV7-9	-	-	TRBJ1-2	CASSLDQNYGYTF
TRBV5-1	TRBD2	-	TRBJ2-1	CASSLLGLAGPEQFF
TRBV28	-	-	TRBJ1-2	CASSLAGFYGYTF
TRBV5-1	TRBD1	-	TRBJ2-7	CASSWGTGSYEQYF
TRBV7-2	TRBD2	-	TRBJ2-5	CASSLVALAVQETQYF
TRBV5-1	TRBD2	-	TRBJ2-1	CASSLKLAGVVNEQFF
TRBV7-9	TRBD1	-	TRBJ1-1	CASSLGGQGAGVTEAFF
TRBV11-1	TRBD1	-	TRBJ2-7	CASSRTGQGAIGQYF
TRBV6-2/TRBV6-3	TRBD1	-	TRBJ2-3	CASSLYLKQGAQDTQYF
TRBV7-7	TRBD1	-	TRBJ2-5	CASSLGPGTGGETQYF
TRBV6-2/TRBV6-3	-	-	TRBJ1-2	CASSSAPEGYGYTF
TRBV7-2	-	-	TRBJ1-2	CASSLGSRGNYGYTF
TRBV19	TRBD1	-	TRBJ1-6	CASSPYRGLNSPLHF
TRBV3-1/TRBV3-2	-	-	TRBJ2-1	CASSQERGPYNEQFF
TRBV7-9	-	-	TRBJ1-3	CASSLPGKTSGNTIYF
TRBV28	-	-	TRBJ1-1	CASSSGGGTEAFF
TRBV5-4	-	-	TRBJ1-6	CASRSQGSRYNSPLHF
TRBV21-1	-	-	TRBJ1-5	CASSRDRDSNQPQHF
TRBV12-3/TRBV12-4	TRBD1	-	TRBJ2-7	CASSRQGPGEQYF
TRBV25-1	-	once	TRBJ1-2	CASSGGLGYGYTF
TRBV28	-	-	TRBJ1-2	CASSDARDGLSYGYTF
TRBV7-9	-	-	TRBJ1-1	CASSFSRYAFF
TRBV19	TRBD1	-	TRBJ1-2	CASSIRQGQGFYGYTF
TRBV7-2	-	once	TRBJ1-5	CASSYRVRNQPQHF
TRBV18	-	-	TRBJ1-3	CASSPVSSGNTIYF
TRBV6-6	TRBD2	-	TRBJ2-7	CASSYSLRGRSYEQYF
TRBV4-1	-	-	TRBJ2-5	CASSQDFYGVETQYF
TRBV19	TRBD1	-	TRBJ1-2	CASTETGGGWYGYTF
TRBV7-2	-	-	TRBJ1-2	CASSLAPGSGYGYTF
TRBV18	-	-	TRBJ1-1	CASSSIQGTEAFF
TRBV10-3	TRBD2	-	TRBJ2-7	CAISEGAGPSYEQYF
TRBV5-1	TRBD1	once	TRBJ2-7	CASSLGDRGIYEQYF
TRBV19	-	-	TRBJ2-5	CASSYSARPETQYF
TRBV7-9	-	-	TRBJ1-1	CASSLFLYSSRGMNTEAFF
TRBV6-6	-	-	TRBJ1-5	CASSFTGSSNQPQHF
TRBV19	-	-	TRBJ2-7	CASSILRGTEQYF
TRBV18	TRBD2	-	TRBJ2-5	CASSPISGSISETQYF
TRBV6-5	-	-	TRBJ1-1	CASSSANRAEAFF
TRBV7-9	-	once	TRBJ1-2	CASSQHPNYGYTF
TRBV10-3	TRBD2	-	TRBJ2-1	CAVTTSGEQFF
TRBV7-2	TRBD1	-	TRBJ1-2	CASSQGGTSGYTF
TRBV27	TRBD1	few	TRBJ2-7	CASSSGTGGREQYF
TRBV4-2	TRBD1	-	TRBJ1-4	CASSPGQGREKLFF
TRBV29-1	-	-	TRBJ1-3	CSVGAVSGNTIYF
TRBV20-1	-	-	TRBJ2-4	CSASKNIQYF
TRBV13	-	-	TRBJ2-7	CASSLAPGDYEQYF
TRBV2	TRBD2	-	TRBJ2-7	CATLLGRARYEQYF
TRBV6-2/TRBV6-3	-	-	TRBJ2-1	CASSLGHSNRPNEQFF
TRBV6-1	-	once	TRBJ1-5	CASSVWGDYSNQPQHF
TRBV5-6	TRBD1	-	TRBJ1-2	CASSWSPGTGGEGYGYTF
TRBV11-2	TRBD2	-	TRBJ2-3	CASSVTRGGLSTDTQYF
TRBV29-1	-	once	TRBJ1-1	CSVAQGNTEAFF
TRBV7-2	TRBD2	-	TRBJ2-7	CASSLTSGYYEQYF
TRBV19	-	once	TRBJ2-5	CASSHRIAEETQYF